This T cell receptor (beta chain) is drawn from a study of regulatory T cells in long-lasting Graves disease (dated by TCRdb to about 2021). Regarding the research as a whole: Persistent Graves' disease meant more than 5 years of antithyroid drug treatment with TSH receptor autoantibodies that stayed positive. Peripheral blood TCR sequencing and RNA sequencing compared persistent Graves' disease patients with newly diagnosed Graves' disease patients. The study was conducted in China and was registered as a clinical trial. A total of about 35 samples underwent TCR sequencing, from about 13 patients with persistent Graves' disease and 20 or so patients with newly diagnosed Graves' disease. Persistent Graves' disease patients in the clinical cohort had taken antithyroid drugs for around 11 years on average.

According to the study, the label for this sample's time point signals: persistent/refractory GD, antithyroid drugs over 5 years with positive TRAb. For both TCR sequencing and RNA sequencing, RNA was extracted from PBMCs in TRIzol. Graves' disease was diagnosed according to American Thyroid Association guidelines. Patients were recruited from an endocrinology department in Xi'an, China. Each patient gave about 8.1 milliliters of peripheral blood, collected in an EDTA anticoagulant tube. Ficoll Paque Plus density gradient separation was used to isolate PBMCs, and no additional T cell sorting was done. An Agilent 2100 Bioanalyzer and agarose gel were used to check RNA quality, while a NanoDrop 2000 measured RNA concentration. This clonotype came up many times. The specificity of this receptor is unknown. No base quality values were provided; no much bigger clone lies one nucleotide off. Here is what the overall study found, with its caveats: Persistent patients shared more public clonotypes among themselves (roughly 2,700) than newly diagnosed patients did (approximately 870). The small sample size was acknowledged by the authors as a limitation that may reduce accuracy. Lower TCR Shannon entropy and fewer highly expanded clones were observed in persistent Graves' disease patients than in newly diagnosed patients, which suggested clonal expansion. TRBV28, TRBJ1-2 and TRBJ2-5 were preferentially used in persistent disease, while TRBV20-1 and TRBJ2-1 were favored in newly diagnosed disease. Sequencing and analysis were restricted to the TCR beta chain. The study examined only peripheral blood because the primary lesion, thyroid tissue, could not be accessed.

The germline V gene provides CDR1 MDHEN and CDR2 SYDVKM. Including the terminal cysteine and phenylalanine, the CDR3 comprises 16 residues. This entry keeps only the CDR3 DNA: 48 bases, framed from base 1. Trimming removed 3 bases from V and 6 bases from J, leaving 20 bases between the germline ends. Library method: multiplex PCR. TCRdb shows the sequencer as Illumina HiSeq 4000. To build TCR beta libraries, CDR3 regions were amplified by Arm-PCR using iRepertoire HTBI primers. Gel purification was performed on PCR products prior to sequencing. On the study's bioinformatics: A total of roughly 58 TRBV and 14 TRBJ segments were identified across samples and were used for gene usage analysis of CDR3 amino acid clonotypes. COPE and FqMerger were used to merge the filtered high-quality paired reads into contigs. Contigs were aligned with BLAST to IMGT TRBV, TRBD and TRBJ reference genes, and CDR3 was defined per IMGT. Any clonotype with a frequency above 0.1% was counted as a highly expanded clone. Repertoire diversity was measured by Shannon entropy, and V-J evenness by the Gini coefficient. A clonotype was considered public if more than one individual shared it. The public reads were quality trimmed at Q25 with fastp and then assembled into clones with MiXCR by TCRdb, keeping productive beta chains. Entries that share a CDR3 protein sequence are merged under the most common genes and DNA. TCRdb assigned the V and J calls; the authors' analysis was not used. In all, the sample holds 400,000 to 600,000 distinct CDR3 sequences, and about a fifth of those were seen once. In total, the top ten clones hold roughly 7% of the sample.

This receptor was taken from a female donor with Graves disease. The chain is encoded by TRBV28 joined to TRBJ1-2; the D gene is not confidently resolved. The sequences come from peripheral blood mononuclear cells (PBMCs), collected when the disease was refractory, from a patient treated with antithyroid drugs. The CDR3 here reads CASSFWFIRPENGYTF. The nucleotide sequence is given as TGTGCCAGCAGTTTTTGGTTTATCCGCCCTGAAAATGGCTACACCTTC.